Listed below are T cell receptor beta chains from one sample, sequenced in a study of cytomegalovirus exposure and HLA in healthy donors. TCRdb keeps only in-frame clones here, not all; method: immunoSEQ multiplex PCR. The sample records under 200,000 clones, approximately 78% being singletons. Material for sequencing was PBMCs. The source is a woman aged 18 to 35 in good health and CMV-seronegative. Each CDR3 is given with its conserved first and last residue. A D gene is named only where the DNA matches it firmly. Expanded clones are given a class, and other clones once, few, many or no size at all.

cdr3_length: 13; d_call: TRBD1; j_call: TRBJ1-1; v_call: TRBV29-1; clone_size: NA; cdr3_aa: CSVEAQGAAEAFF; cdr3_nt: TGCAGCGTTGAGGCTCAGGGGGCTGCTGAAGCTTTCTTT
cdr3_length: 16; d_call: TRBD2; j_call: TRBJ2-3; v_call: TRBV11-3; clone_size: NA; cdr3_aa: CASSLGTSRSLDTQYF; cdr3_nt: TGTGCCAGCAGCTTAGGGACTAGTAGGAGCCTTGATACGCAGTATTTT
cdr3_length: 15; d_call: NA; j_call: TRBJ1-6; v_call: TRBV6-1; clone_size: NA; cdr3_aa: CASSEGALNNSPLHF; cdr3_nt: TGTGCCAGCAGTGAAGGAGCCCTGAATAATTCACCCCTCCACTTT
cdr3_length: 13; d_call: NA; j_call: TRBJ1-1; v_call: TRBV19; clone_size: NA; cdr3_aa: CASSINRNTEAFF; cdr3_nt: TGTGCCAGTAGTATCAACAGGAACACTGAAGCTTTCTTT
cdr3_length: 12; d_call: NA; j_call: TRBJ1-1; v_call: TRBV29-1; clone_size: once; cdr3_aa: CSVDWQGTEAFF; cdr3_nt: TGCAGCGTTGATTGGCAGGGCACTGAAGCTTTCTTT
cdr3_length: 15; d_call: TRBD2; j_call: TRBJ2-7; v_call: TRBV19; clone_size: NA; cdr3_aa: CASSNLAGGTYEQYF; cdr3_nt: TGTGCCAGTAGCAACCTAGCGGGAGGGACCTACGAGCAGTACTTC
cdr3_length: 15; d_call: TRBD1; j_call: TRBJ1-5; v_call: TRBV15; clone_size: NA; cdr3_aa: CATSLDRGVTQPQHF; cdr3_nt: TGTGCCACCAGCCTGGACAGGGGAGTTACTCAGCCCCAGCATTTT
cdr3_length: 13; d_call: TRBD1; j_call: TRBJ1-2; v_call: TRBV6-6; clone_size: NA; cdr3_aa: CASNQGTGHGYTF; cdr3_nt: TGTGCCAGCAACCAAGGGACAGGCCATGGCTACACCTTC
cdr3_length: 15; d_call: TRBD1; j_call: TRBJ1-5; v_call: TRBV7-6; clone_size: NA; cdr3_aa: CASSLGAGGGQPQHF; cdr3_nt: TGTGCCAGCAGCTTAGGTGCAGGGGGAGGTCAGCCCCAGCATTTT
cdr3_length: 13; d_call: NA; j_call: TRBJ2-5; v_call: TRBV5-1; clone_size: NA; cdr3_aa: CATRPGVQETQYF; cdr3_nt: TGCGCCACAAGGCCCGGGGTCCAAGAGACCCAGTACTTC
cdr3_length: 19; d_call: TRBD2; j_call: TRBJ2-3; v_call: TRBV19; clone_size: NA; cdr3_aa: CASSIEGLAGYLSTDTQYF; cdr3_nt: TGTGCCAGTAGTATCGAAGGTCTAGCGGGGTACCTCAGCACAGATACGCAGTATTTT
cdr3_length: 14; d_call: TRBD1; j_call: TRBJ1-2; v_call: TRBV9; clone_size: NA; cdr3_aa: CASSVGQGNYGYTF; cdr3_nt: TGTGCCAGCAGCGTAGGACAGGGGAACTATGGCTACACCTTC
cdr3_length: 17; d_call: TRBD2; j_call: TRBJ2-1; v_call: TRBV9; clone_size: NA; cdr3_aa: CASSASTGGLAGDEQFF; cdr3_nt: TGTGCCAGCAGCGCGTCGACGGGGGGACTAGCGGGAGATGAGCAGTTCTTC
cdr3_length: 14; d_call: TRBD1; j_call: TRBJ1-2; v_call: TRBV5-1; clone_size: once; cdr3_aa: CASSPGQDGYGYTF; cdr3_nt: TGCGCCAGCAGCCCCGGACAGGACGGTTATGGCTACACCTTC
cdr3_length: 14; d_call: NA; j_call: TRBJ2-1; v_call: TRBV25-1; clone_size: NA; cdr3_aa: CASSSGYSYNEQFF; cdr3_nt: TGTGCCAGCAGTAGCGGGTACTCCTACAATGAGCAGTTCTTC
cdr3_length: 15; d_call: TRBD1; j_call: TRBJ1-1; v_call: TRBV19; clone_size: few; cdr3_aa: CASSIGIQGATEAFF; cdr3_nt: TGTGCCAGTAGTATTGGAATCCAGGGGGCGACTGAAGCTTTCTTT
cdr3_length: 15; d_call: NA; j_call: TRBJ1-1; v_call: TRBV2; clone_size: once; cdr3_aa: CASSFTTSLESEAFF; cdr3_nt: TGTGCCAGCAGTTTTACCACATCGCTGGAGAGCGAAGCTTTCTTT
cdr3_length: 17; d_call: TRBD1; j_call: TRBJ2-3; v_call: TRBV7-9; clone_size: NA; cdr3_aa: CSSSPGLTGGPPAPQYF; cdr3_nt: TGTTCCAGCAGCCCCGGCCTGACAGGGGGCCCCCCCGCGCCTCAGTATTTT
cdr3_length: 14; d_call: TRBD1; j_call: TRBJ1-3; v_call: TRBV7-9; clone_size: NA; cdr3_aa: CASSLAGQGNTIYF; cdr3_nt: TGTGCCAGCAGCCTAGCGGGACAGGGGAACACCATATATTTT
cdr3_length: 12; d_call: NA; j_call: TRBJ1-2; v_call: TRBV28; clone_size: NA; cdr3_aa: CASSQGNYGYTF; cdr3_nt: TGTGCCAGCAGTCAGGGGAACTATGGCTACACCTTC
cdr3_length: 14; d_call: TRBD2; j_call: TRBJ2-1; v_call: TRBV11-3; clone_size: NA; cdr3_aa: CASSRLAGGREQFF; cdr3_nt: TGTGCCAGCAGTAGGCTAGCGGGGGGGCGGGAGCAGTTCTTC
cdr3_length: 15; d_call: TRBD1; j_call: TRBJ2-7; v_call: TRBV6-1; clone_size: NA; cdr3_aa: CASRTPGQGAYEQYF; cdr3_nt: TGTGCCAGCAGAACTCCGGGACAGGGGGCCTACGAGCAGTACTTC
cdr3_length: 15; d_call: TRBD1; j_call: TRBJ1-1; v_call: TRBV7-9; clone_size: NA; cdr3_aa: CASSLVQGANTEAFF; cdr3_nt: TGTGCCAGCAGCTTAGTACAGGGGGCGAACACTGAAGCTTTCTTT
cdr3_length: 16; d_call: NA; j_call: TRBJ1-1; v_call: TRBV2; clone_size: NA; cdr3_aa: CASRPTRDTGLAEAFF; cdr3_nt: TGTGCCAGCAGACCGACCCGGGATACAGGGTTAGCTGAAGCTTTCTTT
cdr3_length: 14; d_call: NA; j_call: TRBJ2-5; v_call: TRBV21-1; clone_size: NA; cdr3_aa: CASSPGQPSETQYF; cdr3_nt: TGTGCCAGCAGCCCGGGACAGCCCTCGGAGACCCAGTACTTC
cdr3_length: 12; d_call: NA; j_call: TRBJ1-1; v_call: TRBV6-5; clone_size: NA; cdr3_aa: CASSSYPTEAFF; cdr3_nt: TGTGCCAGCAGCTCCTATCCCACTGAAGCTTTCTTT
cdr3_length: 14; d_call: TRBD1; j_call: TRBJ1-2; v_call: TRBV28; clone_size: NA; cdr3_aa: CASSLAQGAIGYTF; cdr3_nt: TGTGCCAGCAGTTTGGCACAGGGGGCGATAGGCTACACCTTC
cdr3_length: 15; d_call: TRBD1; j_call: TRBJ1-6; v_call: TRBV4-1; clone_size: once; cdr3_aa: CASSHPTGVNSPLHF; cdr3_nt: TGCGCCAGCAGCCACCCGACAGGGGTCAATTCACCCCTCCACTTT
cdr3_length: 13; d_call: NA; j_call: TRBJ2-5; v_call: TRBV4-1; clone_size: once; cdr3_aa: CASSQAPGETQYF; cdr3_nt: TGCGCCAGCAGCCAAGCGCCCGGAGAGACCCAGTACTTC
cdr3_length: 15; d_call: NA; j_call: TRBJ1-1; v_call: TRBV6-6; clone_size: NA; cdr3_aa: CASSYRTAMNTEAFF; cdr3_nt: TGTGCCAGCAGTTATCGGACAGCTATGAACACTGAAGCTTTCTTT
cdr3_length: 16; d_call: TRBD2; j_call: TRBJ2-3; v_call: TRBV29-1; clone_size: NA; cdr3_aa: CSVEGSTSGRTDTQYF; cdr3_nt: TGCAGCGTTGAAGGTTCAACTAGCGGGAGAACAGATACGCAGTATTTT
cdr3_length: 15; d_call: NA; j_call: TRBJ2-3; v_call: TRBV5-1; clone_size: NA; cdr3_aa: CASSLAQGGTDTQYF; cdr3_nt: TGCGCCAGCAGCTTAGCACAGGGTGGTACAGATACGCAGTATTTT
cdr3_length: 13; d_call: NA; j_call: TRBJ1-2; v_call: TRBV6-5; clone_size: NA; cdr3_aa: CAGRAAGTVGYTF; cdr3_nt: TGTGCCGGGAGGGCCGCCGGGACGGTTGGCTACACCTTC